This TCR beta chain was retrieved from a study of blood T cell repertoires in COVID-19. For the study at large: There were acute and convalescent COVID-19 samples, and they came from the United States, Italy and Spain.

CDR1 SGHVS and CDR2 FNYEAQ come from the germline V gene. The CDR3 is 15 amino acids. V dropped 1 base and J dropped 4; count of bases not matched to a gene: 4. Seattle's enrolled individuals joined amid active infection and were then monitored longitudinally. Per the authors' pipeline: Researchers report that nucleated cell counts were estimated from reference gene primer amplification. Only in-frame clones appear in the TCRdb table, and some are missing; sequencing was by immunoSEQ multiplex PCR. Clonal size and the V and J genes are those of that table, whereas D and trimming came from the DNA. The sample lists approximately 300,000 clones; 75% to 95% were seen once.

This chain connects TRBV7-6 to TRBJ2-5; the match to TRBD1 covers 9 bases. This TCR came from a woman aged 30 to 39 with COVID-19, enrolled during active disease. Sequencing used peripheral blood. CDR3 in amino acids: CASSLGTGATETQYF. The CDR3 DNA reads TGTGCCAGCAGCTTAGGGACAGGGGCGACAGAGACCCAGTACTTC.